This T cell receptor beta chain comes out of a study of CXCR3-negative and CXCR3-positive naive CD8 T cells. Study-wide findings and caveats: Within a donor, both naive subsets shared TRBV-TRBJ usage, unlike memory cells. CXCR3-negative naive cells had less hydrophobic TRB CDR3s than did CXCR3-positive naive cells.

The germline CDR1 and CDR2 sequences are MNHEY and SVGEGT. The CDR3 contains 15 residues. A remark on this clonotype: Its antigen remains unidentified.

5' RACE with UMI labels generated the TRB cDNA libraries. TCRdb reprocessed the 5' RACE reads, keeping one entry per CDR3 protein, no DNA. The sample holds roughly 61,000 distinct CDR3 sequences. Every individual CD8+ T cell subset underwent sorting in triplicate at a few hundred thousand cells apiece. CD45RO-CCR7+CD27+CD95- defined naive CD8+ T cells. V and J are TRBV6-2 or TRBV6-3 and TRBJ2-6. Material for sequencing was naive CXCR3+ CD8+ T cells from blood. Subset reported: CD45RO-CCR7+CD27+CD95- naive CD8+ T cells expressing CXCR3 (TNR3+). This receptor was obtained from a human donor in good health. Some clones in this sample may be carry-over from other donors' samples. CDR3 residues: CASRLHDSGANVLTF.